This T cell receptor (beta chain) appears in the sequencing data of a study of blood T cells in healthy people across ages. Extraction of total RNA produced a minimum of 5.5 micrograms from each sample. Using a J-beta primer mix together with a sample-barcoded 5' primer, a second PCR was run for roughly 6 to 11 cycles. TCRdb processed the 5' RACE reads anew with MiXCR; each CDR3 protein has one entry. The table includes approximately 2,000,000 distinct CDR3 sequences, roughly two fifths detected once. General study results and limits: Reliance upon unsorted PBMCs precluded definitive naive versus antigen-experienced comparison. Getting older went along with TCR beta diversity per million T cells dropping roughly linearly. Strong correlation linked observed beta diversity and percent naive T cells.

V lost 4 bases and J 2 bases, leaving 20 bases between the germline ends. Germline values: CDR1 DFQATT, CDR2 SNEGSKA (reference sequence). CDR3 length: 16 residues. With respect to this clonotype: The antigen remains unidentified.

Sequences were obtained from blood. This TCR was recovered from a human donor in good health. This chain uses TRBV20-1 with TRBJ1-2, with D perhaps TRBD1 (6 bases). The CDR3 DNA is TGCAGTGCTAATTTTCTCGGGGGGCTTACCAACTATGGCTACACCTTC. Its protein product is CSANFLGGLTNYGYTF.